Presented here are 29 T cell receptor beta chains from one specimen sequenced in a study of human T cells and chemical hapten exposure. TCRdb analysed the RACE reads with MiXCR anew, one entry per CDR3 protein. This sample carries under 150,000 distinct CDR3 sequences, about an eighth of them seen once, and the ten largest clones take about 1.4%. Specified time point: patch test 1, 2 weeks after DPC sensitization. Treatment reported: therapeutic diphenylcyclopropenone sensitization with weekly scalp DPC. The source was whole blood, collected in connection with sensitization to the hapten diphenylcyclopropenone (DPC). The receptors stem from a woman in her fifties or sixties with alopecia areata. Some clones in this sample may be carry-over from other donors' samples.

Ten or more counts support this clonotype. The V and J genes are TRBV7-2 and TRBJ2-1; D may be TRBD2 (6 bases). CDR1 is SGHTA and CDR2 is FQGNSA in the germline V gene. V dropped 4 bases and J dropped 4 bases, with 11 bases sitting between them. The CDR3 length is 14 residues. The CDR3 spells CASSSRDLYNEQFF. Written as DNA, the CDR3 is TGTGCCAGCAGCTCCCGGGACTTGTACAATGAGCAGTTCTTC.

Here the CDR3 DNA reads TGTGCCAGCAGTCCAACAAGGAGGGCTGAGACCCAGTACTTC. Its translation: CASSPTRRAETQYF. V is TRBV12-3 or TRBV12-4 and J is TRBJ2-5, with D maybe TRBD2 (6 bases). The length of the CDR3 is 14 residues. Trimming removed 5 bases from V and 5 bases from J, with 15 bases in between.

The V call is TRBV28, the J call TRBJ1-1; D possibly corresponds to TRBD1 (5 bases). Germline V gene lookup returns CDR1 MDHEN and CDR2 SYDVKM. This CDR3 is 13 amino acids long. The ends were cut back, 4 bases at V and 7 bases at J, with 13 bases in the middle. The CDR3 bases are TGTGCCAGCAGTTCCGGACGGGGGTATGAAGCTTTCTTT. Protein product: CASSSGRGYEAFF.

This clonotype was detected only once. The rearrangement joins TRBV7-2 to TRBJ1-1; D call uncertain. Trimming pared 0 bases from V and 7 bases from J, leaving 9 bases between. Per the germline V gene, CDR1 is SGHTA and CDR2 is FQGNSA. The length of the CDR3 is 13 residues. CDR3 nucleotide sequence: TGTGCCAGCAGCTTAGCGGGCGGAAGTGAAGCTTTCTTT. Translated: CASSLAGGSEAFF. Full variable domain (missing parts from reference TRBV7-2 and TRBJ1-1): GAGVSQSPSNKVTEKGKDVELRCDPISGHTALYWYRQSLGQGLEFLIYFQGNSAPDKSGLPSDRFSAERTGGSVSTLTIQRTQQEDSAVYLCASSLAGGSEAFFGQGTRLTVV.

This clonotype was recorded a few times. The V and J genes are TRBV11-2 and TRBJ2-3, with D perhaps assigned TRBD1 or TRBD2 (5 bases each). Germline V gives CDR1 SGHAT, CDR2 FQNNGV. V lost 5 bases to trimming and J lost 1 base, with 13 bases between them. The CDR3 is 15 amino acids. The CDR3 loop reads CASSPMGVGTDTQYF. The DNA of the CDR3 is TGTGCCAGCAGCCCAATGGGGGTAGGCACAGATACGCAGTATTTT.

In its sample, this clonotype was seen a few times. The chain carries TRBV20-1 and TRBJ1-1; unclear D gene. CDR3 length: 13 residues. Trimming removed 6 bases from V and 2 bases from J, with 13 bases in between. Germline V lookup: CDR1 DFQATT, CDR2 SNEGSKA (reference sequence). The CDR3 region has the DNA TGCAGTGCGCCCCCGTCGGATAACACTGAAGCTTTCTTT. Translation: CSAPPSDNTEAFF.

This clonotype turned up a few times. The chain uses TRBV6-6 and TRBJ1-2, with no clear D. CDR3 length: 15 residues. Trimming stripped 0 bases from V and 1 base from J, with 9 bases between. Germline V gene lookup returns CDR1 MNHNY and CDR2 SVGAGI (reference sequence). The CDR3 loop reads CASSYSSGFNYGYTF. As DNA, the CDR3 is TGTGCCAGCAGTTACTCGAGCGGTTTTAACTATGGCTACACCTTC.

The sample holds a few counts of this clonotype. The chain carries TRBV27 and TRBJ2-5, with TRBD2 as a possible D gene (6 bases). The V and J ends lost 5 bases and 3 bases respectively, with 13 bases between them. Germline assignment: CDR1 MNHEY and CDR2 SMNVEV (reference sequence). This CDR3 has 14 residues. This CDR3 reads CASSPLGGEETQYF. CDR3 DNA sequence: TGTGCCAGCAGTCCCCTCGGAGGGGAAGAGACCCAGTACTTC.

In its sample, this clonotype was seen many times. This chain joins TRBV5-1 and TRBJ2-5; possible D gene TRBD2, 6 bases. CDR1 is SGHRS, CDR2 YFSETQ, per germline. This CDR3 comprises 14 residues. V lost 4 bases to trimming and J lost 1 base, with 11 bases between them. CDR3 residues: CASSIGTGQETQYF. The CDR3 DNA follows: TGCGCCAGCAGCATAGGGACTGGCCAAGAGACCCAGTACTTC.

This clonotype was detected ten times or more. V usage is TRBV5-4 and J usage is TRBJ2-7; tentatively, D is TRBD1 (5 bases). The CDR3 runs to 14 residues. V was cut by 4 bases and J by 3 bases, with 14 bases left in between. Germline values: CDR1 SGHNT, CDR2 YYREEE (reference sequence). The CDR3 coding sequence is TGTGCCAGCAGCACAGCCCAGGGTATCTACGAGCAGTACTTC. It codes for CASSTAQGIYEQYF.

This clonotype was counted between two and nine times. The chain is built from TRBV28 and TRBJ1-5; D remains unclear. V was clipped by 11 bases and J by 6 bases, with 20 bases between them. Germline values: CDR1 MDHEN, CDR2 SYDVKM. The CDR3 is 14 residues long. The chain's CDR3 is CASTLDGPRQPQHF. The DNA of the CDR3 is TGTGCCTCCACTCTAGACGGGCCGCGTCAGCCCCAGCATTTT.

This clonotype has at least ten counts. The chain carries TRBV4-1 and TRBJ2-2, with a weak D call TRBD1 (5 bases). V lost 6 bases, J lost 4 bases, and 18 bases lay in between. This CDR3 contains 16 residues. Per the germline V gene, CDR1 is MGHRA and CDR2 is YSYEKL. Written as DNA, the CDR3 is TGCGCCAGCAGTTGGACATCGTACTCAGGCACCGGGGAGCTGTTTTTT. This translates into CASSWTSYSGTGELFF.

V usage is TRBV6-5 and J usage is TRBJ2-5; D not resolved. In germline, CDR1 is MNHEY, CDR2 SVGAGI. Trimming left V 2 bases short and J 9 bases short, with 13 bases between. This CDR3 comprises 13 residues. CDR3: CASSYAGVKAQYF. For the CDR3, the DNA is TGTGCCAGCAGTTACGCTGGGGTTAAGGCCCAGTACTTC.

This clonotype has ten or more counts. This chain uses TRBV27 with TRBJ1-1, with D hard to call. The CDR3 has 15 residues. V was trimmed by 1 base and J by 1 base, leaving 10 bases between them. CDR1 is MNHEY, CDR2 SMNVEV, per germline (reference sequence). DNA of the CDR3: TGTGCCAGCAGTTTATTTGGAGCTTCGAACACTGAAGCTTTCTTT. This sequence encodes CASSLFGASNTEAFF.

This clonotype was recorded many times. This chain joins TRBV7-9 and TRBJ1-1; D possibly corresponds to TRBD1 (6 bases). V was cut by 5 bases and J by 3 bases, with 16 bases left in between. CDR1 and CDR2 (germline): SEHNR, FQNEAQ (reference sequence). The CDR3 has 15 residues. The CDR3 region is CASSPEGQGYTEAFF. The CDR3 DNA follows: TGTGCCAGCAGCCCCGAGGGGCAGGGGTACACTGAAGCTTTCTTT.

The genes are TRBV11-2 and TRBJ1-4; D gene unclear. The V gene lost 4 bases and the J gene lost 3 bases, with 12 bases spanning the gap. This CDR3 has 15 residues. CDR1 and CDR2 (germline): SGHAT, FQNNGV. The CDR3 coding sequence is TGTGCCAGCAGCTCCCGTGGGTACGCTAATGAAAAACTGTTTTTT. Protein: CASSSRGYANEKLFF.

This clonotype was recorded at least ten times. Germline and junction disagree at one end, which may indicate a read error. V is TRBV7-9 and J is TRBJ2-3; TRBD2 agrees at 8 bases. This CDR3 region has 18 residues. Germline V CDR1 and CDR2: SEHNR, FQNEAQ (reference sequence). The CDR3 bases are TGTGCCAGCAGCTTAGTACCCCAGACTAGCGACTTCACACATACGCAGTATTTT. The encoded protein is CASSLVPQTSDFTHTQYF.

This clonotype has a handful of counts. The V call is TRBV7-9, the J call TRBJ1-5; D is perhaps TRBD1 (5 bases). Germline-derived CDR1 and CDR2 are SEHNR and FQNEAQ (reference sequence). V lost 1 base and J lost 2, with 9 bases in between. The CDR3 has 15 amino acids. The CDR3 sequence is CASSLGGAGNQPQHF. The DNA for the CDR3 is TGTGCCAGCAGCTTAGGTGGGGCGGGCAATCAGCCCCAGCATTTT.

This clonotype was seen a few times. CDR3 in DNA: TGTGCCAGCAGCCCCGACCACAACACCGGGGAGCTGTTTTTT. Translated, it gives CASSPDHNTGELFF. This sequence joins TRBV14 and TRBJ2-2; D is undetermined. This CDR3 spans 14 amino acids. Germline-derived CDR1 and CDR2 are SGHDN and FVKESK. Trimming took off 4 bases at V and 2 bases at J, with 8 bases between the two ends.

The V gene is TRBV29-1, the J gene TRBJ2-6; 12 positions agree with TRBD1. This CDR3 spans 16 amino acids. The germline CDR1 and CDR2 sequences are SQVTM and ANQGSEA. The ends lost 6 bases at V and 4 bases at J; junction bases unmatched: 7. The CDR3 region has the DNA TGCAGCGTCGCGGGACAGGGGGCGCGGGGGGCCAACGTCCTGACTTTC. Its translation: CSVAGQGARGANVLTF.

This clonotype was counted a few times. The chain links TRBV6-6 to TRBJ1-5, with no clear D. The length of the CDR3 is 17 residues. The V end was cut by 5 bases, the J end by 5 bases, with 22 bases between. In germline, CDR1 is MNHNY, CDR2 SVGAGI (reference sequence). Written as DNA, the CDR3 is TGTGCCAGCAGTCCCCAAAGTCCGACACCATCCTATCAGCCCCAGCATTTT. Its translation is CASSPQSPTPSYQPQHF.

The table lists this clonotype with a few counts. The chain is built from TRBV20-1 and TRBJ2-7, with D possibly TRBD1 on 5 matching bases. With 1 base removed from V and 2 bases from J, the gap between germline ends came to 12 bases. The CDR3 consists of 14 residues. Germline V gene sequence: CDR1 DFQATT, CDR2 SNEGSKA (reference sequence). The CDR3 loop reads CSARVGLPPYEQYF. As DNA, the CDR3 is TGCAGTGCTAGAGTGGGGCTACCGCCCTACGAGCAGTACTTC.

This clonotype was recorded many times. The chain recombines TRBV5-1 with TRBJ1-1; D gene ambiguous. CDR1 is SGHRS and CDR2 is YFSETQ in the germline V gene. V was shortened by 0 bases and J by 7 bases, with 10 bases between the two germline ends. The CDR3 totals 13 residues. Written as DNA, the CDR3 is TGCGCCAGCAGCTTGGACGGGGAAAATGAAGCTTTCTTT. Translated, it gives CASSLDGENEAFF.

This clonotype has only a few counts. The gene calls are TRBV7-8 and TRBJ2-2, with TRBD2 identical over 13 bases. The CDR3 has 17 residues. Looked up from germline, CDR1 is SGHVS and CDR2 is FQNEAQ. J gave up 5 bases and V 1 base, and 4 bases lay outside the gene matches. CDR3 sequence (DNA): TGTGCCAGCAGCTTAGTCGGACTAGCGGGAGTGACCGGGGAGCTGTTTTTT. Translating gives CASSLVGLAGVTGELFF.

This clonotype was counted only a few times. V is TRBV20-1 and J is TRBJ1-5; D call uncertain. Germline CDR1 is DFQATT and CDR2 is SNEGSKA (reference sequence). Trimming cost V 0 bases and J 5 bases, with 11 bases left between them. This CDR3 has 14 residues. The CDR3 sequence is CSARDPVGHQPQHF. CDR3 in DNA: TGCAGTGCTAGAGACCCCGTGGGTCATCAGCCCCAGCATTTT.

The sample holds a few counts of this clonotype. V and J are TRBV18 and TRBJ1-6; weak D call: TRBD1 (5 bases). The germline V gene has CDR1 KGHSH and CDR2 LQKENI. The CDR3 runs 14 residues. With 2 bases removed from V and 7 bases from J, the gap between germline ends came to 9 bases. The CDR3 DNA reads TGTGCCAGCTCACCAGATTCAGGGAATTCACCCCTCCACTTT. It encodes CASSPDSGNSPLHF.

There are a few counts of this clonotype. The chain recombines TRBV6-5 with TRBJ2-1; 7 bases are shared with TRBD2. This CDR3 region has 16 residues. Trimming cost V 5 bases and J 7 bases; bases outside gene matches: 14. Germline CDR1 and CDR2: MNHEY and SVGAGI. CDR3 bases: TGTGCCAGCAGTCACGACCGCGGGGGTAGAAGGAATGAGCAGTTCTTC. Protein sequence: CASSHDRGGRRNEQFF.

This clonotype was recorded a few times. The chain has TRBV2 and TRBJ1-5, with D possibly being TRBD1 (6 bases). There are 14 residues in the CDR3. The germline V and J ends were trimmed by 7 bases and 3 bases, with 13 bases remaining between them. CDR1 is SNHLY and CDR2 is FYNNEI in the germline V gene. In DNA form, the CDR3 reads TGTGCCAGCACTCAAACAGGGCCCAATCAGCCCCAGCATTTT. Encoded protein: CASTQTGPNQPQHF. The full variable domain, with the rest looked up from reference TRBV2 and TRBJ1-5, is EPEVTQTPSHQVTQMGQEVILRCVPISNHLYFYWYRQILGQKVEFLVSFYNNEISEKSEIFDDQFSVERPDGSNFTLKIRSTKLEDSAMYFCASTQTGPNQPQHFGDGTRLSIL.

V gene TRBV7-2 combines with J gene TRBJ2-3; D ambiguous. CDR1 is SGHTA and CDR2 is FQGNSA in the germline V gene. The CDR3 runs 12 residues. With 5 bases removed from V and 9 bases from J, the gap between germline ends came to 12 bases. CDR3 nucleotide sequence: TGTGCCAGCAGCCCTCGAACATTGACGCAGTATTTT. It yields the protein CASSPRTLTQYF.